The 23 T cell receptor beta chains reported below all come from one sample, sequenced in a study of graft-versus-host responses after intestinal transplantation. Only in-frame clones appear in the TCRdb table, and some are missing; sequencing was by immunoSEQ multiplex PCR. The sample includes over 80,000 clones, around 88% of them seen just once. The specimen was PBMCs, collected 255 days after intestinal transplant. All receptors come from a human patient who received an intestinal transplant, so some T cells may come from the graft donor.

This chain connects TRBV25-1 to TRBJ2-7, with 10 bases that match TRBD1. CDR1 is MGHDK and CDR2 is SYGVNS in the germline V gene. The CDR3 runs 14 residues. The junction had 6 bases not matched to a gene; V was cut back by 3 bases and J by 7 bases. This chain's CDR3 is CASSDRTGGKEQYF. CDR3 coding DNA: TGTGCCAGCAGTGACCGGACAGGGGGGAAGGAGCAGTACTTC.

The V call is TRBV19, the J call TRBJ2-6; D is possibly TRBD2 (6 bases). The CDR3 is made up of 15 amino acids. V shed 5 bases and J shed 2 bases, with 10 bases lying between them. In germline, CDR1 is LNHDA, CDR2 SQIVND (reference sequence). The CDR3 DNA reads as TGTGCCAGTAGTCCGTGGGAGGCTGGGGCCAACGTCCTGACTTTC. Translation: CASSPWEAGANVLTF.

This clone occurred once. The V call is TRBV5-4, the J call TRBJ2-2; TRBD2 is a possible D gene (5 bases). CDR1 SGHNT and CDR2 YYREEE come from the germline V gene (reference sequence). The V gene lost 7 bases and the J gene lost 3 bases, with 7 bases spanning the gap. The length of the CDR3 is 12 residues. In nucleotides, the CDR3 is TGTGCCAGCGAGGGATACACCGGGGAGCTGTTTTTT. Translation gives CASEGYTGELFF.

The genes are TRBV25-1 and TRBJ1-1; D may be TRBD1 (5 bases). Germline CDR1 and CDR2: MGHDK and SYGVNS. The CDR3 runs to 15 residues. Trimming took off 3 bases at V and 1 base at J, with 12 bases between the two ends. DNA of the CDR3: TGTGCCAGCAGTGATTATACAGGATGGAACACTGAAGCTTTCTTT. This sequence encodes CASSDYTGWNTEAFF. The complete variable domain, with remaining parts taken from reference TRBV25-1 and TRBJ1-1, reads EADIYQTPRYLVIGTGKKITLECSQTMGHDKMYWYQQDPGMELHLIHYSYGVNSTEKGDLSSESTVSRIRTEHFPLTLESARPSHTSQYLCASSDYTGWNTEAFFGQGTRLTVV.

This rearrangement joins TRBV15 to TRBJ2-1; 11 bases are a match to TRBD2. Germline CDR1 and CDR2: LNHNV and YYDKDF (reference sequence). The CDR3 contains 16 residues. Trimming cost V 3 bases and J 5 bases; bases outside gene matches: 6. The CDR3 DNA follows: TGTGCCACCAGCAGTCCGACTAGCGGGATAAACAATGAGCAGTTCTTC. Its protein product is CATSSPTSGINNEQFF.

The genes are TRBV29-1 and TRBJ2-1; 8 bases are a match to TRBD1. The CDR3 is 15 residues long. V lost 8 bases and J lost 2; bases outside the gene matches: 11. Germline loops: CDR1 SQVTM, CDR2 ANQGSEA. This CDR3 reads CSLLWTGSTYNEQFF. CDR3 bases: TGCAGCCTATTATGGACAGGGAGCACCTACAATGAGCAGTTCTTC.

The V gene is TRBV6-1, the J gene TRBJ2-2, with D perhaps TRBD2 (5 bases). With 4 bases removed from V and 4 bases from J, the gap between germline ends came to 13 bases. This CDR3 region has 15 residues. Germline loops: CDR1 MNHNS, CDR2 SASEGT. This chain's CDR3 is CASSGAVGSTGELFF. DNA for the CDR3: TGTGCCAGCAGTGGAGCGGTGGGGAGCACCGGGGAGCTGTTTTTT.

V and J are TRBV2 and TRBJ2-1; 9 nucleotides align to TRBD2. V shed 3 bases and J 8 bases; nucleotides not matched to a gene: 5. This CDR3 contains 14 residues. Germline V lookup: CDR1 SNHLY, CDR2 FYNNEI. CDR3 sequence: CASSEGTSRDEQFF. In DNA, the CDR3 is TGTGCCAGCAGTGAGGGGACTAGCCGGGATGAGCAGTTCTTC.

The V gene is TRBV7-9, the J gene TRBJ2-1; D is undetermined. V was shortened by 3 bases and J by 5 bases, with 2 bases between the two germline ends. Germline V lookup: CDR1 SEHNR, CDR2 FQNEAQ (reference sequence). The CDR3 contains 11 residues. This CDR3 is CASSLHNEQFF. Written as DNA, the CDR3 is TGTGCCAGCAGCTTGCACAATGAGCAGTTCTTC.

This chain connects TRBV18 to TRBJ1-4; the match to TRBD1 covers 11 bases. The CDR3 is made up of 14 amino acids. Trimming removed 3 bases from V and 8 bases from J; junction bases left unmatched: 2. Germline V gene sequence: CDR1 KGHSH, CDR2 LQKENI. The CDR3 region is CASSPGTGGEKLFF. CDR3 in DNA: TGTGCCAGCTCACCCGGGACAGGGGGGGAAAAACTGTTTTTT.

The V and J genes are TRBV5-1 and TRBJ2-1, with TRBD1 matching 11 bases. Germline values: CDR1 SGHRS, CDR2 YFSETQ. The CDR3 consists of 15 residues. V lost 5 bases and J lost 6; bases outside the gene matches: 7. The CDR3 DNA reads as TGCGCCAGCAGTTCTACCGGGACAGGGGGCAATGAGCAGTTCTTC. Its protein product is CASSSTGTGGNEQFF. The full variable domain, with the rest looked up from reference TRBV5-1 and TRBJ2-1, is KAGVTQTPRYLIKTRGQQVTLSCSPISGHRSVSWYQQTPGQGLQFLFEYFSETQRNKGNFPGRFSGRQFSNSRSEMNVSTLELGDSALYLCASSSTGTGGNEQFFGPGTRLTVL.

The CDR3 region has the DNA TGTGCCAGCAGTGGCCCCTACGAGCAGTACGTC. As protein: CASSGPYEQYV. This sequence joins TRBV2 and TRBJ2-7; unclear D gene. The CDR3 is 11 residues long. Trimming took 4 bases from V and 2 from J, leaving 3 bases between them. From germline, CDR1 is SNHLY and CDR2 FYNNEI.

The chain is built from TRBV11-2 and TRBJ1-1; D unresolved. The CDR3 covers 13 residues. Germline V gene data show CDR1 as SGHAT and CDR2 as FQNNGV. Trimming shortened V by 5 bases and J by 5 bases, and 12 bases separated the two germline ends. For the CDR3, the DNA is TGTGCCAGCAGCCCGGGAAGGGTAACTGAAGCTTTCTTT. Translating it yields CASSPGRVTEAFF.

The J gene is TRBJ1-6, the V gene TRBV6-5; 9 bases are a match to TRBD1. CDR3 size: 15 residues. From germline, CDR1 is MNHEY and CDR2 SVGAGI. With V trimmed by 5 bases and J by 10 bases, 9 bases remained unmatched. Here the CDR3 DNA reads TGTGCCAGCAGTCCCGGGGGGACAGGGTGGTCACCCCTCCACTTT. Encoded protein: CASSPGGTGWSPLHF.

The chain links TRBV7-8 to TRBJ2-7; maybe TRBD1 (7 bases). The V gene's germline CDR1 is SGHVS and CDR2 FQNEAQ. V lost 5 bases to trimming and J lost 9 bases, with 11 bases between them. This CDR3 spans 11 amino acids. The CDR3 sequence: CASSQGGVQYF. DNA of the CDR3: TGTGCCAGCAGCCAGGGGGGAGTGCAGTACTTC.

This chain uses TRBV15 with TRBJ1-6; D is unresolved. Looked up from germline, CDR1 is LNHNV and CDR2 is YYDKDF (reference sequence). The CDR3 sequence is 18 residues long. Trimming removed 0 bases from V and 1 base from J, with 13 bases in between. CDR3: CATSRDGRWESYNSPLHF. CDR3 coding DNA: TGTGCCACCAGCAGAGATGGACGGTGGGAATCCTATAATTCACCCCTCCACTTT. Using reference TRBV15 and TRBJ1-6 for the parts outside the CDR3, the full variable domain is DAMVIQNPRYQVTQFGKPVTLSCSQTLNHNVMYWYQQKSSQAPKLLFHYYDKDFNNEADTPDNFQSRRPNTSFCFLDIRSPGLGDTAMYLCATSRDGRWESYNSPLHFGNGTRLTVT.

The chain links TRBV6-6 to TRBJ2-3; TRBD1 matches 9 bases. Germline loops: CDR1 MNHNY, CDR2 SVGAGI (reference sequence). Germline trimming cut 8 bases from V and 2 bases from J; bases unmatched to any gene: 11. The CDR3 extends over 16 amino acids. The CDR3 region has the DNA TGTGCCAGCCTCTGGGGGGGACAGGGCCCCACAGATACGCAGTATTTT. Its protein is CASLWGGQGPTDTQYF.

The chain uses TRBV27 and TRBJ2-7, with TRBD1 matching over 9 bases. Germline V lookup: CDR1 MNHEY, CDR2 SMNVEV (reference sequence). Trimming removed 0 bases from V and 2 bases from J; junction bases left unmatched: 14. This CDR3 region has 19 residues. In DNA, the CDR3 is TGTGCCAGCAGTTTATCGTGGGACAGGGAAGGGGGGGGGCCCTACGAGCAGTACTTC. It codes for CASSLSWDREGGGPYEQYF.

This clone was observed a handful of times. The rearrangement uses TRBV4-1 and TRBJ1-5; tentatively, D is TRBD1 (6 bases). Germline V gives CDR1 MGHRA, CDR2 YSYEKL. V lost 3 bases and J 5 bases, leaving 8 bases between the germline ends. The CDR3 has 13 residues. CDR3 nucleotide sequence: TGCGCCAGCAGCCAGGCAGGGGATCAGCCCCAGCATTTT. It specifies CASSQAGDQPQHF.

The gene calls are TRBV5-4 and TRBJ2-3; TRBD2 aligns across 8 bases. Germline V CDR1 and CDR2: SGHNT, YYREEE (reference sequence). J lost 7 bases, V lost 4 bases, and 11 bases had no gene match. CDR3 length: 15 amino acids. The CDR3 reads CASSRGKRETYTQYF. The CDR3 DNA is TGTGCCAGCAGCCGGGGGAAGCGGGAGACGTATACGCAGTATTTT.

The gene calls are TRBV6-1 and TRBJ2-1; TRBD2 aligns across 12 bases. The germline gives CDR1 MNHNS, CDR2 SASEGT. This CDR3 region has 15 residues. J gave up 5 bases and V 5 bases, and 4 bases lay outside the gene matches. The CDR3 here is CASSSGLAGNNEQFF. For the CDR3, the DNA is TGTGCCAGCAGTTCAGGACTAGCGGGAAACAATGAGCAGTTCTTC.

V usage is TRBV28 and J usage is TRBJ2-3; 12 bases fit TRBD2. The CDR3 length is 16 residues. CDR1 is MDHEN and CDR2 is SYDVKM in the germline V gene. The V gene end was trimmed by 6 bases and the J gene end by 8 bases; junction bases not matched to a gene: 12. CDR3 DNA sequence: TGTGCCAGCAGCCCCCGACTAGCGGGAGCCCCGGGTACGCAGTATTTT. It encodes CASSPRLAGAPGTQYF.

The chain is built from TRBV7-8 and TRBJ2-2; 8 nucleotides line up with TRBD2. The germline CDR1 and CDR2 sequences are SGHVS and FQNEAQ. The CDR3 sequence is 15 residues long. After removal of 2 bases from V and 4 bases from J, the junction contained 3 bases not matched to a gene. The CDR3 region has the DNA TGTGCCAGCAGCTTATCGGGAGGGGGCACCGGGGAGCTGTTTTTT. Protein product: CASSLSGGGTGELFF.